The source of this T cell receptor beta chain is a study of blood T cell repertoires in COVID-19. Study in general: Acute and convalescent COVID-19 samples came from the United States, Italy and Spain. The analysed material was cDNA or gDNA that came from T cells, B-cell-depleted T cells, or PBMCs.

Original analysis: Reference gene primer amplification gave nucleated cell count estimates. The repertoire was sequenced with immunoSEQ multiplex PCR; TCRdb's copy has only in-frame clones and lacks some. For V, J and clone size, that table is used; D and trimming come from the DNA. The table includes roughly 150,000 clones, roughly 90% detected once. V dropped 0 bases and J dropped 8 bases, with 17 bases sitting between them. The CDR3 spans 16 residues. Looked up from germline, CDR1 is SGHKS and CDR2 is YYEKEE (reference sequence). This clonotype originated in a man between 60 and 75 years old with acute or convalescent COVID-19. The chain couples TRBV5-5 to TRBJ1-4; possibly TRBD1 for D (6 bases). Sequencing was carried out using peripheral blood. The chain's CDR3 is CASSLAEGVLGEKLFF. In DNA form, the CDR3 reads TGTGCCAGCAGCTTGGCCGAGGGGGTTTTAGGAGAAAAACTGTTTTTT.